This T cell receptor beta chain comes out of a study of blood T cell repertoires in COVID-19. Across the whole study: The United States, Italy and Spain were the sources of the acute and convalescent COVID-19 samples. PBMCs, B-cell-depleted T cells, or T cells were the source of the cDNA or gDNA that made up the material.

In the authors' methods: Estimated nucleated cell counts came from reference gene primer amplification. The assay was immunoSEQ multiplex PCR, and TCRdb's table has in-frame clones only and misses some. That table furnishes V, J and clone size, whereas the DNA furnished D and trimming. The data contain some 81,000 clones, about 96% of them singletons. Trimming took off 4 bases at V and 6 bases at J, with 15 bases between the two ends. The CDR3 spans 14 residues. CDR1 is SGHNT, CDR2 YYREEE, per germline (reference sequence). This chain links TRBV5-4 with TRBJ2-3; D perhaps matches TRBD2 (5 bases). The sample taken for sequencing was peripheral blood. The sequence was collected from a human donor with active COVID-19. The donor label of this sample is uncertain. The CDR3 region is CASSRTRAADTQYF. CDR3 DNA: TGTGCCAGCAGCCGCACTAGGGCCGCGGATACGCAGTATTTT.